This T cell receptor beta chain was retrieved from a study of OX40 agonist ivuxolimab in advanced cancers. Study summary: The patients received agonistic anti-OX40 (CD134) antibody ivuxolimab. Findings and caveats of the study: Researchers did not establish what antigens the expanded peripheral T cells target.

There are 14 residues in the CDR3. Germline CDR1 and CDR2: SEHNR and FQNEAQ (reference sequence). V was pared by 5 bases and J by 2 bases, with 13 bases between. Worth noting for this clone: No antigen is known for it.

Assay: immunoSEQ multiplex PCR; the TCRdb copy retains only in-frame clones and omits some. This sample has under 55,000 clones, with approximately 88% found just once. Sequencing was performed on CD4+ or CD8+ T cells sorted from blood, taken in a trial of the OX40 agonist ivuxolimab. This TCR was sampled from an adult with an advanced solid tumor such as melanoma, head and neck, liver or kidney cancer. V is TRBV7-9 and J is TRBJ2-7; D not resolved. DNA of the CDR3: TGTGCCAGCAGCCCCCCAGCGAGACCCTACGAGCAGTACTTC. Its translation is CASSPPARPYEQYF. The full variable domain, with the rest looked up from reference TRBV7-9 and TRBJ2-7, is DTGVSQNPRHKITKRGQNVTFRCDPISEHNRLYWYRQTLGQGPEFLTYFQNEAQLEKSRLLSDRFSAERPKGSFSTLEIQRTEQGDSAMYLCASSPPARPYEQYFGPGTRLTVT.